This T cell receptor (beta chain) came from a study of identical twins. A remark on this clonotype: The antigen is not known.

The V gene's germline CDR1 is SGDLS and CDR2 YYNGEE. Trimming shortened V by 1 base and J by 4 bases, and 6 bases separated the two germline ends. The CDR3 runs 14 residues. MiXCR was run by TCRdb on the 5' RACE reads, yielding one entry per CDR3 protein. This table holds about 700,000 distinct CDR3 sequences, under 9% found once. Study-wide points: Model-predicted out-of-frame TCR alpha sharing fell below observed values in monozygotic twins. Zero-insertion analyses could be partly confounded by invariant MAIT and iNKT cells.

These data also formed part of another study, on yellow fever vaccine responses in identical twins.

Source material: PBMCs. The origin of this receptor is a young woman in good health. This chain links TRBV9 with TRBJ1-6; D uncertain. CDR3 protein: CASSVLNYNSPLHF. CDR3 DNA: TGTGCCAGCAGCGTACTGAATTATAATTCACCCCTCCACTTT.